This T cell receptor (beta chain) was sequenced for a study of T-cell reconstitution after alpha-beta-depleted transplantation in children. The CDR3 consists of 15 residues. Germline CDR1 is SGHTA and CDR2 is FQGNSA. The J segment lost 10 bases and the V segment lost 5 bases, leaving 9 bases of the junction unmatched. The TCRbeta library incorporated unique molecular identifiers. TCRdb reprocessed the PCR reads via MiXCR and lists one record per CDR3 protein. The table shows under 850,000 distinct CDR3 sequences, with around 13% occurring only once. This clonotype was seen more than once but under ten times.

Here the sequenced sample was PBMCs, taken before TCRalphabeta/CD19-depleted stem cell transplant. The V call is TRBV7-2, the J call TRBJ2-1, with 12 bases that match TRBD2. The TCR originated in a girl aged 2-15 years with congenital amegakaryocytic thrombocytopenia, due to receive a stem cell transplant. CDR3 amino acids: CASSPRLLAGGEQFF. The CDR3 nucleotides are TGTGCCAGCAGCCCCCGTTTGCTAGCGGGAGGGGAGCAGTTCTTC.